This note documents a single T cell receptor beta chain sequence. TCRdb keeps only in-frame clones here, not all; method: immunoSEQ multiplex PCR. The repertoire consists of some 130,000 clones, with around 90% occurring once and the leading ten covering 11%. This sample was included in a study of cytotoxic CD8 clonotypes in ibrutinib-treated CLL. Germline lookup yields CDR1 LNHDA and CDR2 SQIVND (reference sequence). V was trimmed by 7 bases and J by 4 bases, leaving 16 bases between them. This CDR3 is built from 14 residues. The TCR comes from a human donor with chronic lymphocytic leukemia. The rearrangement uses TRBV19 and TRBJ1-2; a possible D gene is TRBD1 (5 bases). This specimen consisted of PBMCs, obtained after 12 months of ibrutinib treatment. Here the CDR3 DNA reads TGTGCCAGTAACACGGGTGTGGGGCTCTATGGCTACACCTTC. This translates into CASNTGVGLYGYTF.